This is a list of T cell receptor beta chains from one sample in a study of OX40 agonist ivuxolimab in advanced cancers. The method was immunoSEQ multiplex PCR; TCRdb's version includes in-frame clones alone and lacks a portion of them. The sample yields roughly 24,000 clones, around 89% seen once. Sequencing was performed on CD4+ or CD8+ T cells sorted from blood, taken in a trial of the OX40 agonist ivuxolimab. These receptors were obtained from an adult with an advanced solid tumor such as melanoma, head and neck, liver or kidney cancer. CDR3s include the opening cysteine and the closing phenylalanine or tryptophan. A D gene is named only where the DNA matches it firmly. Where a row states a size, it is once, few, many or the class of an expanded clone; other rows omit it.

>TRBV11-2|once|TRBD1|16|TRBJ2-7
TGTGCCAGCAGCCCGATGGCTGGACAGGGGTTATACGAGCAGTACTTC
CASSPMAGQGLYEQYF
>TRBV14|NA|NA|14|TRBJ2-7
TGTGCCAGCAGCCAAGAAGCCGGGGCCTCCGAGCAGTACTTC
CASSQEAGASEQYF
>TRBV27|NA|NA|13|TRBJ1-1
TGTGCCAGCAGTAAGGGAAGGGACACTGAAGCTTTCTTT
CASSKGRDTEAFF
>TRBV29-1|NA|NA|14|TRBJ1-1
TGCAGCGTTCTCTCACAGATTATGAACACTGAAGCTTTCTTT
CSVLSQIMNTEAFF
>TRBV12-5|few|NA|12|TRBJ2-7
TGTGCTAGTGGTTTGGTAATATACGAGCAGTACTTC
CASGLVIYEQYF
>TRBV6-6|NA|NA|15|TRBJ1-1
TGTGCCAGCAGTTACTCGACAGCTATGAACACTGAAGCTTTCTTT
CASSYSTAMNTEAFF
>TRBV28|once|TRBD1|13|TRBJ1-2
TGTGCCAGCAGTTTTGGGACAGGGAGAAGCTACACCTTC
CASSFGTGRSYTF
>TRBV21-1|NA|NA|15|TRBJ1-1
TGTGCCAGCAGCAACAAAACAGGGACCGACACTGAAGCTTTCTTT
CASSNKTGTDTEAFF
>TRBV7-9|NA|NA|14|TRBJ1-4
TGTGCCAGCAGCTTAAATACAGGGAGTGAAAAACTGTTTTTT
CASSLNTGSEKLFF
>TRBV27|once|TRBD1|14|TRBJ1-2
TGTGCCAGCAGTTTTCGATCGGGACAGGGTGGCTACACCTTC
CASSFRSGQGGYTF
>TRBV6-6|NA|NA|13|TRBJ1-1
TGTGCCAGCAGCGGTGGGGTAGGTACTGAAGCTTTCTTT
CASSGGVGTEAFF
>TRBV15|NA|TRBD2|14|TRBJ2-1
TGTGCCACCAGCAGAGATAGAGCGGGAAGGGAGCAGTTCTTC
CATSRDRAGREQFF
>TRBV15|NA|NA|14|TRBJ2-6
TGTGCCACCAGCGATGGGAGGTCGAGCAACGTCCTGACTTTC
CATSDGRSSNVLTF
>TRBV18|NA|NA|15|TRBJ2-3
TGTGCCAGCTCACCCCGGAGGGCCGAAACAGATACGCAGTATTTT
CASSPRRAETDTQYF
>TRBV9|once|NA|15|TRBJ1-1
TGTGCCAGCAGCGTAGAGGGACTCTTGAACACTGAAGCTTTCTTT
CASSVEGLLNTEAFF
>TRBV7-8|NA|NA|13|TRBJ1-2
TGTGCCAGCAGCTTAGTGGACAGCTATGGCTACACCTTC
CASSLVDSYGYTF
>TRBV5-1|NA|NA|16|TRBJ2-3
TGCGCCAGCAGCTTGGTAGGGGACGGCACCACAGATACGCAGTATTTT
CASSLVGDGTTDTQYF
>TRBV11-2|NA|NA|14|TRBJ2-5
TGTGCCAGCAGCTACCGGGACTCCGAAGAGACCCAGTACTTC
CASSYRDSEETQYF
>TRBV5-5|NA|NA|13|TRBJ1-2
TGTGCCAGCAGCCCGGCGGGCGTCTATGGCTACACCTTC
CASSPAGVYGYTF
>TRBV2|NA|TRBD1|15|TRBJ1-6
TGTGCCAGCACAGAGGGACAGGGTTTTAATTCACCCCTCCACTTT
CASTEGQGFNSPLHF
>TRBV19|NA|NA|13|TRBJ1-1
TGTGCCAGTAGTATAGGGACAGTACCGAAAGCTTTCTTT
CASSIGTVPKAFF
>TRBV7-2|NA|NA|15|TRBJ1-1
TGTGCCAGCAGCTTGGGACCGTTGATGAACACTGAAGCTTTCTTT
CASSLGPLMNTEAFF
>TRBV15|medium-sized|NA|14|TRBJ2-3
TGTGCCACCAGCAGAGGAGGGGATACAGATACGCAGTATTTT
CATSRGGDTDTQYF
>TRBV30|NA|TRBD2|16|TRBJ2-1
TGTGCCTGGAATTCCTATGGACTAGCGGGTCAGGATGAGCAGTTCTTC
CAWNSYGLAGQDEQFF
>TRBV19|NA|NA|12|TRBJ2-5
TGTGCCAGTTCGGGCTCCTGGTGGGAGCAGTACTTC
CASSGSWWEQYF
>TRBV7-9|NA|NA|15|TRBJ2-3
TGTGCCAGCAGCGACTACCGCCATAGCACAGATACGCAGTATTTT
CASSDYRHSTDTQYF
>TRBV7-9|NA|TRBD1|15|TRBJ1-4
TGTGCCAGCAGCCTCAGGACAGGGGGCGGTGAAAAACTGTTTTTT
CASSLRTGGGEKLFF
>TRBV5-5|NA|TRBD1|16|TRBJ2-7
TGTGCCAGCAGCTTGGCCAGGGGGCTATTCTCCTACGAGCAGTACTTC
CASSLARGLFSYEQYF
>TRBV7-2|NA|NA|14|TRBJ2-6
TGTGCCAGCAGTGAGGGGATTGGGGCCAACGTCCTGACTTTC
CASSEGIGANVLTF
>TRBV7-8|NA|NA|13|TRBJ1-1
TGTGCCAGCAGCTTGGGGGAGAACACTGAAGCTTTCTTT
CASSLGENTEAFF
>TRBV7-2|NA|TRBD2|15|TRBJ2-7
TGTGCCAGCAGCTTGAGTCTAGCGGGGGGGCGCGAGCAGTACTTC
CASSLSLAGGREQYF
>TRBV7-8|NA|NA|13|TRBJ2-7
TGTGCCAGCACCCCAGGCCCATCCTACGAGCAGTACTTC
CASTPGPSYEQYF
>TRBV6-1|NA|TRBD1|14|TRBJ1-2
TGTGCCAGCAGAACCAGGGGGCGTAGCTATGGCTACACCTTC
CASRTRGRSYGYTF
>TRBV30|NA|NA|15|TRBJ2-5
TGTGCCTGGAGTGTACTATCGGGGGCTAGGGAGACCCAGTACTTC
CAWSVLSGARETQYF
>TRBV7-2|NA|NA|11|TRBJ2-5
TGTGCCAGCAGATTCGAGGAGACCCAGTACTTC
CASRFEETQYF
>TRBV2|NA|NA|15|TRBJ2-7
TGTGCCAGCAGTGAATTGGGGGCATTCTCCTACGAGCAGTACTTC
CASSELGAFSYEQYF
>TRBV18|NA|NA|15|TRBJ2-2
TGTGCCAGCTCACCGGCTTCCTACCGGACCGGGGAGCTGTTTTTT
CASSPASYRTGELFF
>TRBV5-1|NA|TRBD1|13|TRBJ2-7
TGCGCCAGCAGCGACAGGGTATCCTACGAGCAGTACTTC
CASSDRVSYEQYF
>TRBV19|NA|TRBD1|14|TRBJ1-6
TGTGCCAGTCAGGACAGGGGGCTCAGTTCACCCCTCCACTTT
CASQDRGLSSPLHF
>TRBV19|NA|TRBD2|14|TRBJ2-1
TGTGCCAGTAGTATTGAGACTAGCGACAATGAGCAGTTCTTC
CASSIETSDNEQFF
>TRBV7-2|NA|TRBD2|15|TRBJ2-2
TGTGCCAGCAGCCTTAGCGGGGGGGCGGTCGGGGAGCTGTTTTTT
CASSLSGGAVGELFF
>TRBV2|NA|NA|13|TRBJ1-2
TGTGCCAGCAGTGAACTTCCCCGGTCGGGCTACACCTTC
CASSELPRSGYTF
>TRBV18|NA|NA|15|TRBJ2-2
TGTGCCAGCTCACCCCCTTACAGTGACACCGGGGAGCTGTTTTTT
CASSPPYSDTGELFF
>TRBV7-9|NA|TRBD2|15|TRBJ2-7
TGTGCCTCTCGGCGGGGGGCGGAGGGCTCCTACGAGCAGTACTTC
CASRRGAEGSYEQYF
>TRBV6-1|NA|TRBD2|13|TRBJ2-7
TGTGCCAGCTGTGCTAGCGGGGGTCGCGAGCAGTACTTC
CASCASGGREQYF
>TRBV5-6|NA|TRBD1|17|TRBJ2-1
TGTGCCAGCAGCTTGGCAATAGGGACAGGGGTCTACAATGAGCAGTTCTTC
CASSLAIGTGVYNEQFF
>TRBV5-4|NA|NA|15|TRBJ2-7
TGTGCCAGCAGCCTTTGGGACCGGCGAGAGGGCGAGCAGTACTTC
CASSLWDRREGEQYF
>TRBV19|NA|TRBD1|15|TRBJ1-2
TGTGCCAGCGCGAAGGGGGACAGTCCTTACTATGGCTACACCTTC
CASAKGDSPYYGYTF
>TRBV27|NA|NA|16|TRBJ2-1
TGTGCCAGCAGTTTACACTCTGGACCAGAGGTCAAAGAGCAGTTCTTC
CASSLHSGPEVKEQFF
>TRBV10-1|NA|TRBD1|12|TRBJ1-3
TGCGCCACCCCGGGACAGGGTAACACCATATATTTT
CATPGQGNTIYF
>TRBV7-9|NA|TRBD1|15|TRBJ1-2
TGTGCCAGCAGCTTAGCCCGGGACAGGGGGCATGGCTACACCTTC
CASSLARDRGHGYTF
>TRBV29-1|NA|NA|15|TRBJ2-1
TGCAGCGTTAAGTCCCCGACCGGCTCCTACAATGAGCAGTTCTTC
CSVKSPTGSYNEQFF
>TRBV6-5|NA|TRBD2|15|TRBJ2-2
TGTGCCAGCAGCGCGGGACTAGCGGGCCCCGGGGAGCTGTTTTTT
CASSAGLAGPGELFF